This T cell receptor beta chain was sequenced for a study of T-cell memory formation after mild COVID-19. Study background: There were largely donor-specific TCR clusters. Study results and caveats: Contracting clones localized mainly to CM and EM when CD4+ and mainly to EMRA when CD8+. Contracting clones, day 15 to 85, had balanced CD4/CD8, and later expanders favored CD4+. Day 37-peaking second-wave clones had unconfirmed SARS-CoV-2 specificity.

TCRdb processed the 5' RACE reads anew with MiXCR; each CDR3 protein has one entry. The table includes roughly 40,000 distinct CDR3 sequences, roughly 7.2% detected once. This clonotype has only one observation. Its target is not known. This CDR3 is 15 amino acids long. V trimming: 5 bases; J trimming: 1 base; junction bases outside the gene matches: 3. Germline V gene lookup returns CDR1 KGHSH and CDR2 LQKENI. Sequencing input: PBMCs or a T cell subset sorted from them (not recorded which). The receptor was derived from a man aged 18 to 29 who had mild COVID-19 (a few samples of this study predate the infection). Cell type and time point are not known. The chain combines TRBV18 with TRBJ1-5; 9 nucleotides line up with TRBD1. The CDR3 loop reads CASSTGGVSNQPQHF. The CDR3 DNA follows: TGTGCCAGCTCAACAGGGGGCGTGAGCAATCAGCCCCAGCATTTT.